A selection of T cell receptor beta chains follows, all from one sample in a study of blood T cell repertoires in COVID-19. The data were produced by immunoSEQ multiplex PCR, yet TCRdb's version contains in-frame clones alone and is incomplete. The repertoire holds 200,000 to 250,000 clones, with almost 90% as singletons. The source material was PBMCs or T cells enriched from blood (not recorded which). The receptors were sampled from a man younger than 45 who had been exposed to COVID-19. Each CDR3 is given without its conserved first and last residue.

CDR3aa,v_gene,j_gene
ASSSKYRGLNTEAF,TRBV11-1,TRBJ1-1
ASRAEEFASPLH,TRBV19,TRBJ1-6
ASSQTTGTGEQF,TRBV2,TRBJ2-1
ASNWETISGGIETQY,TRBV3-1/TRBV3-2,TRBJ2-5
ASIDWAGNTIY,TRBV3-1/TRBV3-2,TRBJ1-3
ASSLGTGYNEQF,TRBV9,TRBJ2-1
ASTTGPGELF,TRBV19,TRBJ2-2
ASSDPGGETQY,TRBV6-1,TRBJ2-5
ASSQARGNSIGYT,TRBV7-8,TRBJ1-2
ASSLAEGIYEQY,TRBV7-6,TRBJ2-7
GRDSYNEQF,TRBV29-1,TRBJ2-1
ASSEYTANYGYT,TRBV2,TRBJ1-2
ASSRTQTGGNYGYT,TRBV11-2,TRBJ1-2
ASSARGQPEAF,TRBV6-2/TRBV6-3,TRBJ1-1
ASSGAFSTYEQY,TRBV19,TRBJ2-7
ASSPLTGESYEQY,TRBV18,TRBJ2-7
ASRFRGEQY,TRBV27,TRBJ2-7
ASSSPTSGGLSYNEQF,TRBV5-4,TRBJ2-1
ASSPTSGGVYEQY,TRBV3-1/TRBV3-2,TRBJ2-7
ASSPDPGKVGNQPQH,TRBV7-9,TRBJ1-5
ASSSDPGQNNEQF,TRBV7-6,TRBJ2-1
AISDSLGQGLSYYGYT,TRBV10-3,TRBJ1-2
ACHRTGSSEKLF,TRBV30,TRBJ1-4
ASSVRGFSNEQF,TRBV25-1,TRBJ2-1
ASSYNPRVNTGELF,TRBV6-2/TRBV6-3,TRBJ2-2
ASSPGGSYRDYGYT,TRBV7-9,TRBJ1-2